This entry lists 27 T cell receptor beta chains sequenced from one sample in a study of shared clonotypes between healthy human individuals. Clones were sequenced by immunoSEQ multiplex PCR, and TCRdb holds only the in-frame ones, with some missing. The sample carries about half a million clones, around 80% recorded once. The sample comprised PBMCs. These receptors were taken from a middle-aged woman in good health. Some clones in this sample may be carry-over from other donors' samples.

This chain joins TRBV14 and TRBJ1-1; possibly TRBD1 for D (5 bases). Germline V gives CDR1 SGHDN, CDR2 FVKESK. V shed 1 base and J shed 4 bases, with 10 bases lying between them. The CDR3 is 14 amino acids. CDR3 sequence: CASSQGRDFTEAFF. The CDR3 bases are TGTGCCAGCAGCCAAGGCAGGGATTTCACTGAAGCTTTCTTT.

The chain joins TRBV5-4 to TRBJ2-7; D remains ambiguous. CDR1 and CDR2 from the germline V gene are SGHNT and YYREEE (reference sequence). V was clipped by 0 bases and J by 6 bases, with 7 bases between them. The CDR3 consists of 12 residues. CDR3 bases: TGTGCCAGCAGCTTGGGGACGGGCGAGCAGTACTTC. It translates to CASSLGTGEQYF.

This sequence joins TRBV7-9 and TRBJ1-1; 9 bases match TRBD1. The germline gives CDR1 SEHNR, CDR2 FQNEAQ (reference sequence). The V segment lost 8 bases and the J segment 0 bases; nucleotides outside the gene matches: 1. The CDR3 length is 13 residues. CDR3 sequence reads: CASGTGMNTEAFF. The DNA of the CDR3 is TGTGCCAGCGGGACAGGGATGAACACTGAAGCTTTCTTT.

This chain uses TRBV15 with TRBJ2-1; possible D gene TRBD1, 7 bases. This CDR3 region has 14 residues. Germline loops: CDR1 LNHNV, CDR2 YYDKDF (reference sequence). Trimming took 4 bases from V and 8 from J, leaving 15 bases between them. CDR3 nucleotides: TGTGCCACCAGCACTAGACAGGGCGGGGATGAGCAGTTCTTC. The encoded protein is CATSTRQGGDEQFF.

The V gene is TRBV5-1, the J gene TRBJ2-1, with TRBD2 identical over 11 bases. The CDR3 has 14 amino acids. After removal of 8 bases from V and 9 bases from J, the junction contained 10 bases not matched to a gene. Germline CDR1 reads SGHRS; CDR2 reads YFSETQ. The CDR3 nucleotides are TGCGCCAGTGGAACTAGCGGGAGTTATGGTGAGCAGTTCTTC. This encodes CASGTSGSYGEQFF.

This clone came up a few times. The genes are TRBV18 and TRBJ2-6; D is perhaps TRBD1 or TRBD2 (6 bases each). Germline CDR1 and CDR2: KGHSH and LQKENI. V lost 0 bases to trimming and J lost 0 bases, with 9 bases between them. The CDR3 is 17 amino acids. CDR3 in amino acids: CASSPPGGGSGANVLTF. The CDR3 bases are TGTGCCAGCTCACCACCAGGGGGAGGCTCTGGGGCCAACGTCCTGACTTTC.

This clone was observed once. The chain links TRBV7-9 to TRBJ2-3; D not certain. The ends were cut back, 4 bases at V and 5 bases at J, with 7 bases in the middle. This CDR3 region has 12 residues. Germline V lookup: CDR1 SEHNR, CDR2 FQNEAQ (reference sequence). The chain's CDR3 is CASSSVGDTQYF. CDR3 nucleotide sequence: TGTGCCAGCAGCTCAGTTGGAGATACGCAGTATTTT.

The CDR3 reads CASTQGYDTEAFF. The CDR3, as DNA: TGTGCCAGTACGCAGGGGTATGACACTGAAGCTTTCTTT. The chain joins TRBV19 to TRBJ1-1; D possibly corresponds to TRBD1 (6 bases). Germline loops: CDR1 LNHDA, CDR2 SQIVND (reference sequence). Trimming took 7 bases from V and 3 from J, leaving 12 bases between them. The CDR3 is made up of 13 amino acids.

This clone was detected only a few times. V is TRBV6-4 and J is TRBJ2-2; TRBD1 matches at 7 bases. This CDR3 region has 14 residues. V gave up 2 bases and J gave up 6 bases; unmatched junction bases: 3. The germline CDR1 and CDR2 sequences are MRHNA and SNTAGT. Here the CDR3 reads CASSDLQGSGELFF. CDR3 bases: TGTGCCAGCAGTGACCTACAGGGGTCCGGGGAGCTGTTTTTT.

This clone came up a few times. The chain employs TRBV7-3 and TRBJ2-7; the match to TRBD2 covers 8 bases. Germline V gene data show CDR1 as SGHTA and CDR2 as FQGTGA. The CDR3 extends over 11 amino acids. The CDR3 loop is CASSLKGLVSV. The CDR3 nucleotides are TGTGCCAGCAGCTTAAAGGGACTAGTTAGTGTC.

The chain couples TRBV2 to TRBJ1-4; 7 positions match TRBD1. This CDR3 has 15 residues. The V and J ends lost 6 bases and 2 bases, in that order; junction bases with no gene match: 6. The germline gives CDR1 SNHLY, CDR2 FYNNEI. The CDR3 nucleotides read TGTGCCAGCAGAAGACAGGGCCAGACTAATGAAAAACTGTTTTTT. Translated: CASRRQGQTNEKLFF.

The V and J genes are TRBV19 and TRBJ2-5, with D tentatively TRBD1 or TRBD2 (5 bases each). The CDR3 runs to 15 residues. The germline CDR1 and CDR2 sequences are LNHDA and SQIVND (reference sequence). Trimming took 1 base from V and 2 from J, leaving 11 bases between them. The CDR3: CASSIAGPLQETQYF. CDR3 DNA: TGTGCCAGTAGTATAGCGGGGCCTCTACAAGAGACCCAGTACTTC.

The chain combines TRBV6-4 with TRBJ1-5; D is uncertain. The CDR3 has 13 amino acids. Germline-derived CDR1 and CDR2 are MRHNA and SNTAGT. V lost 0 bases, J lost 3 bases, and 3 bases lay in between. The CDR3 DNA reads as TGTGCCAGCAGTGACTCAGCCAATCAGCCCCAGCATTTT. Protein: CASSDSANQPQHF.

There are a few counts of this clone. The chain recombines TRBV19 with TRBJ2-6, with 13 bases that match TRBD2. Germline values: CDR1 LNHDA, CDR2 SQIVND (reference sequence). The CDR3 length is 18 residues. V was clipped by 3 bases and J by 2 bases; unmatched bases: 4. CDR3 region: CASSITGLAGAGANVLTF. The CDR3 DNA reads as TGTGCCAGTAGTATCACCGGACTAGCGGGAGCTGGGGCCAACGTCCTGACTTTC.

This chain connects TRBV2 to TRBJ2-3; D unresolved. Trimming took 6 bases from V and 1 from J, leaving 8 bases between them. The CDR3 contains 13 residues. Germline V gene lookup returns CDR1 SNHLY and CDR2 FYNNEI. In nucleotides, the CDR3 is TGTGCCAGCAGCCAAACCCGCACAGATACGCAGTATTTT. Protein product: CASSQTRTDTQYF.

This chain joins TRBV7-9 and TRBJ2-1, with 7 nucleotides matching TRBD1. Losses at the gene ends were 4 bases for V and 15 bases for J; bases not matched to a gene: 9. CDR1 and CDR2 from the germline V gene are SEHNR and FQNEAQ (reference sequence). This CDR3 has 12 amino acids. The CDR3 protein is CASSWTGPRRFF. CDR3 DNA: TGTGCCAGCAGCTGGACAGGCCCTAGGCGGTTCTTC.

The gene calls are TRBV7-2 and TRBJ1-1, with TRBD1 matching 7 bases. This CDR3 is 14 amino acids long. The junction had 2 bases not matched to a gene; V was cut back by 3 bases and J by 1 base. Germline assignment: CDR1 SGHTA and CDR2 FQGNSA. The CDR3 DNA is TGTGCCAGCAGCTTGCACAGGGGGAACACTGAAGCTTTCTTT. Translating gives CASSLHRGNTEAFF.

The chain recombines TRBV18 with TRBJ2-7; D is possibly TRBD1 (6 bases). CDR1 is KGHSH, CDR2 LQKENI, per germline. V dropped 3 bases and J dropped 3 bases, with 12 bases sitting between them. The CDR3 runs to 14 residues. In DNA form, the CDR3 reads TGTGCCAGCTCACCTCCTGGACAGAACTACGAGCAGTACTTC. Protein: CASSPPGQNYEQYF.

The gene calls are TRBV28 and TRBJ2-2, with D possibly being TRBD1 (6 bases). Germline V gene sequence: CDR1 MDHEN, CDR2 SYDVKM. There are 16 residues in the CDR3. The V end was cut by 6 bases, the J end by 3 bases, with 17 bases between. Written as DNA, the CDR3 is TGTGCCAGCAGGACTCCCACAGGGTCCGACACCGGGGAGCTGTTTTTT. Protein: CASRTPTGSDTGELFF.

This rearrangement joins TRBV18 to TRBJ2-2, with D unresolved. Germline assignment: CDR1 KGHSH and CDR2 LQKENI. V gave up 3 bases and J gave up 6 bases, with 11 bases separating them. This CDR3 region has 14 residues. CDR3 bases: TGTGCCAGCTCACCCCCCGGACGAGCCGGGGAGCTGTTTTTT. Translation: CASSPPGRAGELFF.

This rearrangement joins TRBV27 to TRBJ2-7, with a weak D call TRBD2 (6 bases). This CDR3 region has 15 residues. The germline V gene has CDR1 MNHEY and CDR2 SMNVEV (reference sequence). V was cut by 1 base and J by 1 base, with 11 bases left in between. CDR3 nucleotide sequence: TGTGCCAGCAGTTTATTTACTGGGAGGTCCTACGAGCAGTACTTC. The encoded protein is CASSLFTGRSYEQYF.

CDR3 nucleotides: TGCGCCAGCAGCCAAGATCTTTTTAGCGGGAGCTCCTACGAGCAGTACTTC. Translated, it gives CASSQDLFSGSSYEQYF. The chain uses TRBV4-1 and TRBJ2-7; 9 bases line up with TRBD2. The germline V gene encodes CDR1 MGHRA and CDR2 YSYEKL. This CDR3 is 17 amino acids long. J was trimmed by 0 bases and V by 0 bases; bases with no gene match: 6.

The CDR3 coding sequence is TGTGCCAGCAGCCTAGGCGGTTCAGCTTTCTTT. Its protein product is CASSLGGSAFF. The rearrangement links TRBV7-2 to TRBJ1-1; no reliable D call. V gave up 5 bases and J gave up 10 bases, with 11 bases separating them. The V gene's germline CDR1 is SGHTA and CDR2 FQGNSA. This CDR3 has 11 amino acids.

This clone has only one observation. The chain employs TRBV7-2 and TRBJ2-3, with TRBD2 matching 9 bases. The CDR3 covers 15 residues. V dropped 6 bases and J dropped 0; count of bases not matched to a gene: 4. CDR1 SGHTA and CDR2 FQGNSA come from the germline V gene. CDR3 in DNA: TGTGCCAGCAGTCTGACTAGCGGTAGCACAGATACGCAGTATTTT. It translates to CASSLTSGSTDTQYF.

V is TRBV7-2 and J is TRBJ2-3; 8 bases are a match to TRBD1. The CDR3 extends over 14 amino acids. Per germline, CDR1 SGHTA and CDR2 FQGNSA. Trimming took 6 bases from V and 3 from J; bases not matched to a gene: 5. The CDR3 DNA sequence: TGTGCCAGCAGACGGACAGGGAAGACAGATACGCAGTATTTT. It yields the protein CASRRTGKTDTQYF.

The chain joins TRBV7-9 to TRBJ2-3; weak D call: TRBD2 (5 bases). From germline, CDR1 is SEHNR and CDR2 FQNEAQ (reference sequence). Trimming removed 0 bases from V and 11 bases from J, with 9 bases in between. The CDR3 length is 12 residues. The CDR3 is CASSLAIEGQYF. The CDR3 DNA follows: TGTGCCAGCAGCTTAGCTATTGAGGGGCAGTATTTT.

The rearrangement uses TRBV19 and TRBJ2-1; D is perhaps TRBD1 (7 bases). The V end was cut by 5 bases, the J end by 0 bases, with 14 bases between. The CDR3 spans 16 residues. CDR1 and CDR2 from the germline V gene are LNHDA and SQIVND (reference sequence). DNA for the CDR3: TGTGCCAGTAGTCGAAGGGGGCGGGACTCCTACAATGAGCAGTTCTTC. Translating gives CASSRRGRDSYNEQFF.